This TCR beta chain originates from a study of blood T cell repertoires in COVID-19. CDR1 and CDR2 (germline): MNHNY, SVGAGI (reference sequence). Losses at the gene ends were 6 bases for V and 5 bases for J; bases not matched to a gene: 3. The CDR3 length is 12 residues. Some clones are missing from TCRdb's copy, which holds only in-frame ones; the method was immunoSEQ multiplex PCR. The repertoire holds around 300,000 clones, with around four fifths as singletons. This TCR came from a man between 25 and 39 years old with active or convalescent COVID-19. The rearrangement uses TRBV6-6 and TRBJ1-2, with 7 bases lining up with TRBD1. Sequencing was done on a sample of peripheral blood. CDR3 in amino acids: CASRDRRYGYTF. In nucleotides, the CDR3 is TGTGCCAGCAGGGACAGGCGTTATGGCTACACCTTC.